The T cell receptor (beta chain) described here comes from a study of shared clonotypes between healthy human individuals. Across the study: Each donor's CD8 memory used one plate, CD8 naive two, each CD4 subset three.

TCRdb's table, derived via immunoSEQ multiplex PCR, lists solely in-frame clones and lacks some. The sample shows about a million clones, around 80% of them seen only once. The germline V gene encodes CDR1 SGHVS and CDR2 FNYEAQ. The J segment lost 0 bases and the V segment lost 2 bases, leaving 4 bases of the junction unmatched. The length of the CDR3 is 16 residues. This clonotype was sampled from a man between 18 and 35 years old in good health. The chain carries TRBV7-6 and TRBJ2-7, with 10 bases that match TRBD2. The source material was memory CD4+ T cells sorted from blood. Sample subset: CD45RA-negative fraction. In nucleotides, the CDR3 is TGTGCCAGCAGCTTAATTGCTAGCGGGAGCTCCTACGAGCAGTACTTC. Amino acids: CASSLIASGSSYEQYF.